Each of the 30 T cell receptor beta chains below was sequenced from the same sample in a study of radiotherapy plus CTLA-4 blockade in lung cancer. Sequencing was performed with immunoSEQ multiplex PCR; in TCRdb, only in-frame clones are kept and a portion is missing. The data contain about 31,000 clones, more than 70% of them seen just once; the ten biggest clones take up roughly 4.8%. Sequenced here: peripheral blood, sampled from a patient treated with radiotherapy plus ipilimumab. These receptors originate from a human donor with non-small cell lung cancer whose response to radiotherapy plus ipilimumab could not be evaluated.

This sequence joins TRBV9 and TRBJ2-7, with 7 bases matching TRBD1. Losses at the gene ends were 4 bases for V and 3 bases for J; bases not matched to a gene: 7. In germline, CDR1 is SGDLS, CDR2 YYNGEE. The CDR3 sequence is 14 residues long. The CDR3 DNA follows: TGTGCCAGCAGCTACTCGCCAGGGGGCTACGAGCAGTACTTC. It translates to CASSYSPGGYEQYF.

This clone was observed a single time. The CDR3 sequence: CASSLGPDRGRRYGYTF. CDR3 nucleotides: TGTGCCAGCAGCTTAGGCCCGGACAGGGGGCGACGCTATGGCTACACCTTC. This chain connects TRBV7-2 to TRBJ1-2; 11 bases line up with TRBD1. Per germline, CDR1 SGHTA and CDR2 FQGNSA. V lost 1 base, J lost 4 bases, and 8 bases stayed unmatched. This CDR3 comprises 17 residues.

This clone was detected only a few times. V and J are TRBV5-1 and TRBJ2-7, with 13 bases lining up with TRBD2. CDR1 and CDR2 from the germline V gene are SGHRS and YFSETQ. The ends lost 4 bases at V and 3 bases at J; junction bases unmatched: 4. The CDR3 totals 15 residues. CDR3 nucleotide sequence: TGCGCCAGCAGCCAGGGACTAGCGGGACGCTACGAGCAGTACTTC. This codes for CASSQGLAGRYEQYF.

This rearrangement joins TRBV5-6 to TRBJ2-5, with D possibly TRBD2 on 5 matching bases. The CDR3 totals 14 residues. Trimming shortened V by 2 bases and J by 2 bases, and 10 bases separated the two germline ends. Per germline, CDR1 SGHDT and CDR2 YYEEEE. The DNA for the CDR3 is TGTGCCAGCAGCTTCTACGGGGTACAAGAGACCCAGTACTTC. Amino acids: CASSFYGVQETQYF.

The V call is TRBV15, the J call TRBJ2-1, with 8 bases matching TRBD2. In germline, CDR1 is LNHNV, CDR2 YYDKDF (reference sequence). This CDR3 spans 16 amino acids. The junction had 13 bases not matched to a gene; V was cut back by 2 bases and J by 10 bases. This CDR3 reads CATSRHTGGQSGEQFF. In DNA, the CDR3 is TGTGCCACCAGCAGACATACGGGAGGGCAGTCGGGAGAGCAGTTCTTC.

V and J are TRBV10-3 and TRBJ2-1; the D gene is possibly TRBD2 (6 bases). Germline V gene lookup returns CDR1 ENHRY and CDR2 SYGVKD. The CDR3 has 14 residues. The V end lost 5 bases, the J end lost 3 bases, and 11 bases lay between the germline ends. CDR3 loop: CAISYSGVYNEQFF. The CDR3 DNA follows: TGTGCCATCAGTTACTCGGGAGTCTACAATGAGCAGTTCTTC.

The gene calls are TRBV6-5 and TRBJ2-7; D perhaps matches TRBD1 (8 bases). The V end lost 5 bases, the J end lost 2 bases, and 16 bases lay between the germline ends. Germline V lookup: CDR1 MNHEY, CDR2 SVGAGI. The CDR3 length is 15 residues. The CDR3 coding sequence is TGTGCCAGCAGTGTTACAGGGGGGGAGGCCTACGAGCAGTACTTC. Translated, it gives CASSVTGGEAYEQYF.

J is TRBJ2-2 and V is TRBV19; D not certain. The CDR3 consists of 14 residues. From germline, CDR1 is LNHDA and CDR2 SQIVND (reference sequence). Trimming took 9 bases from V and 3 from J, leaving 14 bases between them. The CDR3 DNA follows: TGTGCCAGCTGCCAGACTCGTTACACCGGGGAGCTGTTTTTT. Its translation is CASCQTRYTGELFF.

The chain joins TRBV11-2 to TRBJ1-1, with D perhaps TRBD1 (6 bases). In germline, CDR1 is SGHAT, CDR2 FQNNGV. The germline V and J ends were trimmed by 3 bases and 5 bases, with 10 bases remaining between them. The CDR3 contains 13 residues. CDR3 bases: TGTGCCAGCAGCTTGGACAGCTATACTGAAGCTTTCTTT. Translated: CASSLDSYTEAFF.

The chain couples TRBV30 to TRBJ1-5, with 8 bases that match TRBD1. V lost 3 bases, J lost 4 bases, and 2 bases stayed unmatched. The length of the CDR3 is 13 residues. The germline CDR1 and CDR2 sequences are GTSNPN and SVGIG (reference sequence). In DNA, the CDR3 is TGTGCCTGGAGCCGACAGGGGAATCAGCCCCAGCATTTT. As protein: CAWSRQGNQPQHF.

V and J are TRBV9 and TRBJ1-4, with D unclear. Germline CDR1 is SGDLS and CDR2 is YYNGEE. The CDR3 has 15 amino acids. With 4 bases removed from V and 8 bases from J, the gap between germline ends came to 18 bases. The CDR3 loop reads CASSPGVLREEKLFF. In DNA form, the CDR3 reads TGTGCCAGCAGCCCTGGGGTCCTCCGGGAGGAAAAACTGTTTTTT.

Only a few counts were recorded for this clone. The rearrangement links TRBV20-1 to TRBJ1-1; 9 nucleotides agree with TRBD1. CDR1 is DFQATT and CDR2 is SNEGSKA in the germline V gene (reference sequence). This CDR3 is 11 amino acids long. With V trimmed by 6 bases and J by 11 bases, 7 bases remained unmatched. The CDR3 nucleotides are TGCAGTGCCGGGACAGGGAGTCGCGCTTTCTTT. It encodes CSAGTGSRAFF.

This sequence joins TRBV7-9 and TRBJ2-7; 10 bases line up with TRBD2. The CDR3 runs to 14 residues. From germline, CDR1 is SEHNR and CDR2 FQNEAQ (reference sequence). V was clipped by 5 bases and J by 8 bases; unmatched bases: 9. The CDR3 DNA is TGTGCCAGCAGCCCTAGCGGGAGCTCCTTAAAGCAGTACTTC. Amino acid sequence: CASSPSGSSLKQYF.

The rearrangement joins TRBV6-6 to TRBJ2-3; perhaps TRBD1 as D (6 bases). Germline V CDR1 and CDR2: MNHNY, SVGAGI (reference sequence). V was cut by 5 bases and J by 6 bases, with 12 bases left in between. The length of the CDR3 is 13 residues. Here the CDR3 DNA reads TGTGCCAGCAGTAACTACAGGGAGGATACGCAGTATTTT. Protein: CASSNYREDTQYF.

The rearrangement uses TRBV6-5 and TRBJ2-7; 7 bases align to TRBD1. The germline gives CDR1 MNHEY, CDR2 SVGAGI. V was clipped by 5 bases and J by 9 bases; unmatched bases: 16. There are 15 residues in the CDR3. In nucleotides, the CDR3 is TGTGCCAGCAGTCACGAGGGACAGTCCCCTCTTCGGCAGTACTTC. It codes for CASSHEGQSPLRQYF.

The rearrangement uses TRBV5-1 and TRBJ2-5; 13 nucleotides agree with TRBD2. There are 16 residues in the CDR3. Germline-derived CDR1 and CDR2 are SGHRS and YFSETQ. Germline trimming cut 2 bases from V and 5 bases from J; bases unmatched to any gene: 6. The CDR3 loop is CASSLRTSGSGETQYF. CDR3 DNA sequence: TGCGCCAGCAGCTTACGGACTAGCGGGAGTGGGGAGACCCAGTACTTC. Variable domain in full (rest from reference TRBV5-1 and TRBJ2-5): KAGVTQTPRYLIKTRGQQVTLSCSPISGHRSVSWYQQTPGQGLQFLFEYFSETQRNKGNFPGRFSGRQFSNSRSEMNVSTLELGDSALYLCASSLRTSGSGETQYFGPGTRLLVL.

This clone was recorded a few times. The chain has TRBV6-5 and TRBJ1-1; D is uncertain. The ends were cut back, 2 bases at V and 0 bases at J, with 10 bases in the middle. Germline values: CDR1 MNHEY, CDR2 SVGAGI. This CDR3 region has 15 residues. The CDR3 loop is CASSYQSIMNTEAFF. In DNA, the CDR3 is TGTGCCAGCAGTTACCAATCTATCATGAACACTGAAGCTTTCTTT.

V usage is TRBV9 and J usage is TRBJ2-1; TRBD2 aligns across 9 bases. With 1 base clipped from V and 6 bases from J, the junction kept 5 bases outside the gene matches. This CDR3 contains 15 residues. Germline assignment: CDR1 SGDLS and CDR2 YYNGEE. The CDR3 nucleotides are TGTGCCAGCAGCGTACGACTAGCGGCCGCCAATGAGCAGTTCTTC. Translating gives CASSVRLAAANEQFF.

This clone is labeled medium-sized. This CDR3 is CASSRKAGNEQFF. The CDR3 nucleotides read TGTGCCAGCAGCCGCAAAGCGGGAAATGAGCAGTTCTTC. The J gene is TRBJ2-1, the V gene TRBV5-4, with TRBD2 matching over 7 bases. The CDR3 runs to 13 residues. Germline loops: CDR1 SGHNT, CDR2 YYREEE (reference sequence). V shed 4 bases and J 7 bases; nucleotides not matched to a gene: 5.

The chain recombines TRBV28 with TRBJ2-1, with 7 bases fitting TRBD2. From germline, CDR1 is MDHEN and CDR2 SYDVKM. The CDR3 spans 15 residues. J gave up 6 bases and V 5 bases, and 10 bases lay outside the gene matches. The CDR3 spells CASSANSGLGNEQFF. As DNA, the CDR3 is TGTGCCAGCAGTGCCAATAGCGGGCTCGGCAATGAGCAGTTCTTC.

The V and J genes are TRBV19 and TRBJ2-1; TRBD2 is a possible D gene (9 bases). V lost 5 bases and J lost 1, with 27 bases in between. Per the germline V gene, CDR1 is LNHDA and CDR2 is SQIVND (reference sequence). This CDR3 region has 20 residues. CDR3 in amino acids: CASSPGTGRGRAKSYNEQFF. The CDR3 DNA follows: TGTGCCAGTAGTCCCGGGACAGGACGCGGGAGGGCCAAGTCCTACAATGAGCAGTTCTTC.

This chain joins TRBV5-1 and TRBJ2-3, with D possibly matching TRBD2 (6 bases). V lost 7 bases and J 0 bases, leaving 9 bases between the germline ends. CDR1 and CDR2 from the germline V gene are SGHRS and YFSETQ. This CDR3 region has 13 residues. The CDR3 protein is CASSGGSTDTQYF. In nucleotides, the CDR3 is TGCGCCAGCTCCGGGGGAAGCACAGATACGCAGTATTTT.

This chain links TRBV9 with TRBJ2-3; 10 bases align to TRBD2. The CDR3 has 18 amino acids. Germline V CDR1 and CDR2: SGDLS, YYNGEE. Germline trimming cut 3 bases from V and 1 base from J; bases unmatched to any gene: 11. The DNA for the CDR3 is TGTGCCAGCAGCGAGCTAGCGGGAGCCGTGGGGGGCACAGATACGCAGTATTTT. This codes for CASSELAGAVGGTDTQYF.

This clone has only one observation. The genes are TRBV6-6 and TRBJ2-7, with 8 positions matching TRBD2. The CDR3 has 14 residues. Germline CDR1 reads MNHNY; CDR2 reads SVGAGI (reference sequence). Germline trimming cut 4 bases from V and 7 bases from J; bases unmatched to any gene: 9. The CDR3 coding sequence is TGTGCCAGCAGTTCCGGGACTAGTGCGGGGGAGCAGTACTTC. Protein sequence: CASSSGTSAGEQYF.

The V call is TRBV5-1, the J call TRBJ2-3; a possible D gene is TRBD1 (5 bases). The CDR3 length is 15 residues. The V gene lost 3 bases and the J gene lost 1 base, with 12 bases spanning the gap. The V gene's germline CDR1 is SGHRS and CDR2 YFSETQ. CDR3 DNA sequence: TGCGCCAGCAGCTCTGGTGGGGCGGGCACAGATACGCAGTATTTT. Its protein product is CASSSGGAGTDTQYF.

CDR3 protein: CASKSFGSVSTDTQYF. CDR3 nucleotides: TGCGCCAGCAAATCATTCGGCAGCGTAAGCACAGATACGCAGTATTTT. This chain connects TRBV5-1 to TRBJ2-3; D gene unclear. Trimming shortened V by 6 bases and J by 0 bases, and 17 bases separated the two germline ends. The CDR3 is made up of 16 amino acids. Germline-derived CDR1 and CDR2 are SGHRS and YFSETQ.

Written as DNA, the CDR3 is TGTGCCAGCAGTGGCAAGGGAGGGATCCATGGCTACACCTTC. It translates to CASSGKGGIHGYTF. This chain links TRBV25-1 with TRBJ1-2; D unresolved. The CDR3 runs to 14 residues. CDR1 and CDR2 from the germline V gene are MGHDK and SYGVNS. V lost 4 bases, J lost 6 bases, and 15 bases lay in between.

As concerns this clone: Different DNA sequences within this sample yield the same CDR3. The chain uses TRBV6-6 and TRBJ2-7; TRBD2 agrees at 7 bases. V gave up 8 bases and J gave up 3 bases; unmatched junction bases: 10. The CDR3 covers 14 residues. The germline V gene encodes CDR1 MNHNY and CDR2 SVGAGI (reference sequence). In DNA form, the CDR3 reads TGTGCCAGCTCACCACGGCGGGGGAGCTACGAGCAGTACTTC. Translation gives CASSPRRGSYEQYF.

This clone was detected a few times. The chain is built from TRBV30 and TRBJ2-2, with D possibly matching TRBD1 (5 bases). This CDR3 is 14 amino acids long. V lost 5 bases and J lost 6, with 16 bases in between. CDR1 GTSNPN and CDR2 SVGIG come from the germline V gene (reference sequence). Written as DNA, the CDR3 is TGTGCCTGGGTTGGGGCCAGCCTGGCCGGGGAGCTGTTTTTT. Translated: CAWVGASLAGELFF. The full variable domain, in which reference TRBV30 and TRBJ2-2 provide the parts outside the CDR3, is SQTIHQWPATLVQPVGSPLSLECTVEGTSNPNLYWYRQAAGRGLQLLFYSVGIGQISSEVPQNLSASRPQDRQFILSSKKLLLSDSGFYLCAWVGASLAGELFFGEGSRLTVL.

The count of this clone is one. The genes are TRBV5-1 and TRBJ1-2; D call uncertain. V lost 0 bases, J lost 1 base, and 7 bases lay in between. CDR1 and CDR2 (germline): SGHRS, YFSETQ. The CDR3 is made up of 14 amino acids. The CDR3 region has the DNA TGCGCCAGCAGCTTGGTTGGGCTTAACTATGGCTACACCTTC. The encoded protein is CASSLVGLNYGYTF.